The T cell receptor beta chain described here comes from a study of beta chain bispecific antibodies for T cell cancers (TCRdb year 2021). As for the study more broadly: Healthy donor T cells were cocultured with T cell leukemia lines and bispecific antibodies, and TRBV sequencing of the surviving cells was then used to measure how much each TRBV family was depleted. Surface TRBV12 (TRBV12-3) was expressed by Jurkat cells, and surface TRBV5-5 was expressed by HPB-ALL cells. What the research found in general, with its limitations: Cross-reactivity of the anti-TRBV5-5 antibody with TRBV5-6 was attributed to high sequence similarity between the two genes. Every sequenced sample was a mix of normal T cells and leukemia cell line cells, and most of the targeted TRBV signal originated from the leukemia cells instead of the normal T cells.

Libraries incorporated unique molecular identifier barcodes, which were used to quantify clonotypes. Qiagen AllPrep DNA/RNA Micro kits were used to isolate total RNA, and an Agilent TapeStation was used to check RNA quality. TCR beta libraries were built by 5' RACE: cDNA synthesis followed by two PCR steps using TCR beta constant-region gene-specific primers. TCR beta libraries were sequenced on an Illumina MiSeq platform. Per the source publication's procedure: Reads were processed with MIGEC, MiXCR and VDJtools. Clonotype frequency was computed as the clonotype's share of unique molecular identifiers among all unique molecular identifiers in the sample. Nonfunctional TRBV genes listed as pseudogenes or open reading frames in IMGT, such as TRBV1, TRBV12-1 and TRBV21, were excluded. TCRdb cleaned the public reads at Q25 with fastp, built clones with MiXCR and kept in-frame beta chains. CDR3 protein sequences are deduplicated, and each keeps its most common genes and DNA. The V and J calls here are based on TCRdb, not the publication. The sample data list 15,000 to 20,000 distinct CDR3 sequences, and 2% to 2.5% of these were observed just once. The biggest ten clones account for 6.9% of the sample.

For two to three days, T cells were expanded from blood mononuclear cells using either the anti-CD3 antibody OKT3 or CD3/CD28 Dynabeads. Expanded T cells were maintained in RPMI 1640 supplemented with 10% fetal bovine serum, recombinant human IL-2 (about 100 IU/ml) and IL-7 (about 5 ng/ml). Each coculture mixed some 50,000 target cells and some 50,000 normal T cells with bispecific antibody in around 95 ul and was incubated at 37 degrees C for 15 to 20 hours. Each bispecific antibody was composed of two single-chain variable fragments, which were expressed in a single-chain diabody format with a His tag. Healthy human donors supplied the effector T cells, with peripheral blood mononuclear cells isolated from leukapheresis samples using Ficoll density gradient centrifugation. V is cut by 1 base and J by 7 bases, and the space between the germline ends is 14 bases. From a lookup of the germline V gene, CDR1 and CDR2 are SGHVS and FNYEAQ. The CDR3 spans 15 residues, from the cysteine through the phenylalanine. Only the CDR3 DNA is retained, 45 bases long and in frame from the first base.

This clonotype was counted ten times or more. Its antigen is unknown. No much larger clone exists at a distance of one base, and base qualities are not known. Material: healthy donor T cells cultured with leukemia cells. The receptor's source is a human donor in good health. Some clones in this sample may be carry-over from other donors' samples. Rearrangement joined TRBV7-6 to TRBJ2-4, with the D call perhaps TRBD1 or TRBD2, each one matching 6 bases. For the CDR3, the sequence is CASSLEWGADNIQYF. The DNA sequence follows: TGTGCCAGCAGCTTAGAATGGGGGGCGGATAACATTCAGTACTTC.